Given below is one T cell receptor (beta chain) in context. Its target antigen remains unknown. No base-level quality is on record; no much larger clone is a single base apart. The source of the sample is a study of circulating tumor DNA in untreated peripheral T-cell lymphoma (dated by TCRdb to about 2021). General conclusions and limits of the study: Tumor-specific clonotypes were identified in roughly 80% of patients, from about nine tenths of baseline tissues and about 64% of baseline serum samples.

Between the V and J ends, shortened by 7 bases and 0 bases respectively, the junction contains 16 bases. Inclusive of the bounding cysteine and phenylalanine, the CDR3 is 15 residues long. Of the read, only the CDR3 DNA is kept; its 45 bases are in frame from base 1. As encoded in the germline V gene, CDR1 is MNHGY while CDR2 is SAAAGT. Receptor libraries were prepared by the immunoSEQ multiplex PCR assay. TCRdb provides this immuneACCESS table in a form limited to in-frame rearrangements. Some clones are lacking; in checked studies, under half of them reflect an unresolved V gene, and why the rest are absent is not known. In all, the sample holds over 85 clones, and about 84% of those were seen once. The top ten clonotypes cover more than 0.95% of the sample. Baseline tumor tissue collected before treatment was sequenced to identify tumor-specific TCR clonotypes. In a trial, the study monitored patients with peripheral T-cell lymphoma who were getting frontline treatment by applying next-generation sequencing to their T-cell receptor sequences.

This receptor chain uses TRBV6-8 and TRBJ2-7; perhaps TRBD1 is the D gene, with 6 bases matching. This TCR was recovered from a human donor with peripheral T-cell lymphoma. The sample was tumor tissue. The DNA reads as follows: TGTGCCAGCACTCCAGGACAGATTAGCTCCTACGAGCAGTACTTC. This sequence encodes CASTPGQISSYEQYF.